This T cell receptor beta chain was identified during a study of cytomegalovirus exposure and HLA in healthy donors. About the research overall: Researchers previously reported finding 90 million to 130 million unique TCR beta sequences from about 170 million T cells. Overall study findings and caveats: In a later analysis, the majority of CMV-associated beta chains seemingly showed HLA restriction. In vitro work confirmed that a few CMV-associated chains recognize CMV antigens. Reports described diagnosis of cytomegalovirus status by the classifier as highly specific and sensitive.

V dropped 1 base and J dropped 1 base, with 7 bases sitting between them. The CDR3 extends over 14 amino acids. Germline V gives CDR1 MGHRA, CDR2 YSYEKL. PCR involved 60 Vbeta and 13 Jbeta primers. Produced via immunoSEQ multiplex PCR; TCRdb's table is partial and in-frame only. This sample has about 180,000 clones; approximately 79% occur once, and the top ten carry 6.3%. In regard to this clone: Its antigen is unidentified.

The sequenced sample was PBMCs. The rearrangement uses TRBV4-1 and TRBJ1-1, with D maybe TRBD1 (6 bases). The source of this sequence is a man aged 40-50 years in good health and CMV-seropositive. The CDR3 loop reads CASSQVGANTEAFF. The CDR3 DNA sequence: TGCGCCAGCAGCCAAGTGGGGGCGAACACTGAAGCTTTCTTT.